Described below is a single T cell receptor beta chain sequence and its context. This specimen comes from a study of blood T cell repertoires in COVID-19. Study details: COVID-19 samples collected from the United States, Italy and Spain covered acute and convalescent phases. Sources were T cells, B-cell-depleted T cells, or PBMCs; the material itself was cDNA or gDNA.

Original analysis: Estimation of nucleated cell counts was performed using reference gene primer amplification. Clones were sequenced by immunoSEQ multiplex PCR, and TCRdb holds only the in-frame ones, with some missing. D and trimming come from the DNA, and the V and J calls and clone size come from that table. Of about 48,000 clones in the sample, around 80% are singletons; the top ten hold about three fifths. The J segment lost 9 bases and the V segment lost 3 bases, leaving 5 bases of the junction unmatched. The CDR3 covers 14 residues. CDR1 and CDR2 (germline): SGHAT, FQNNGV. The sequence derives from an older man with acute or convalescent COVID-19. V and J are TRBV11-2 and TRBJ1-6; 7 nucleotides match TRBD1. The material sequenced was peripheral blood. The CDR3 DNA reads as TGTGCCAGCAGCTTTGACAGGGAAGGTTCACCCCTCCACTTT. Translation gives CASSFDREGSPLHF.